This TCR beta chain was recovered during a study of cytomegalovirus exposure and HLA in healthy donors. Study information: In an early release, HLA-typed donors contributed some 88 million unique TCR sequences. Points from the study as a whole: Another analysis was done later, and it associated around 16,000 TCR beta sequences with HLA alleles at 0.05 false discovery rate. Reports showed the classifier diagnosing cytomegalovirus status with high specificity and sensitivity. Sequence variants that were highly shared formed a cluster that was likely a sequencing artifact.

This clone has only a few counts. Its antigen is undetermined. Primers included in the PCR were 60 Vbeta and 13 Jbeta primers. Sequenced by immunoSEQ multiplex PCR; TCRdb stores in-frame clones only, minus some. The sample gives some 180,000 clones, about 9.4% of which show up once; roughly 1.3% is in the top ten. This TCR came from a woman aged 25-40 years in good health and CMV-seropositive. Sequencing was carried out using PBMCs.

The DNA for the CDR3 is TGTGCCAGCCATAGAAACACCGGGGAGCTGTTTTTT. Translation: CASHRNTGELFF. The rearrangement joins TRBV4-2 to TRBJ2-2; D is unresolved. CDR3 length equals 12 residues. V was shortened by 8 bases and J by 2 bases, with 6 bases between the two germline ends. Germline CDR1 and CDR2: LGHNA and YNFKEQ.